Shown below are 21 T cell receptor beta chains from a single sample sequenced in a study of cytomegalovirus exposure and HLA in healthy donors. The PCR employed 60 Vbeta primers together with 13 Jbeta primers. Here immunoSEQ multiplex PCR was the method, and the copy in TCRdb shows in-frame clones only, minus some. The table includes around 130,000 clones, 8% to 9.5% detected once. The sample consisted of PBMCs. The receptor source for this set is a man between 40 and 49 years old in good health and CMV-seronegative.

The CDR3 DNA reads as TGTGCCAGCAGCTATCGGATCGGGGGGGACTCCTACAATGAGCAGTTCTTC. This gives the protein CASSYRIGGDSYNEQFF. The genes are TRBV7-2 and TRBJ2-1, with TRBD2 identical over 8 bases. This CDR3 is 17 amino acids long. The V segment lost 4 bases and the J segment 0 bases; nucleotides outside the gene matches: 8. Germline values: CDR1 SGHTA, CDR2 FQGNSA.

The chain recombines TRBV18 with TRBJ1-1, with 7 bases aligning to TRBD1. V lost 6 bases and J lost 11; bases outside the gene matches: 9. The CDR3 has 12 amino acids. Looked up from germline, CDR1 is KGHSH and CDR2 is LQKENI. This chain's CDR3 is CASSQGGWRAFF. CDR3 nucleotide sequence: TGTGCCAGCTCTCAAGGGGGCTGGAGGGCTTTCTTT.

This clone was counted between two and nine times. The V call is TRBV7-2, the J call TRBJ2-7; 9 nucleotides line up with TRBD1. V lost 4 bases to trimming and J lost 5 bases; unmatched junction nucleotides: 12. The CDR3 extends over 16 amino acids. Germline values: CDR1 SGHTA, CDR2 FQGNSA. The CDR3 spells CASSSNSGTGTDEQYF. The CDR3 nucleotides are TGTGCCAGCAGCTCCAACTCCGGGACAGGGACCGACGAGCAGTACTTC.

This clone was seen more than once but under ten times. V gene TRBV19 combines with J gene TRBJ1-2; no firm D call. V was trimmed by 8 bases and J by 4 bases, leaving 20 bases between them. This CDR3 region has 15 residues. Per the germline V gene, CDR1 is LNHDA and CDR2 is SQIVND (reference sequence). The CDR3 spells CASGFYSAVGYGYTF. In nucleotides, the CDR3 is TGTGCCAGTGGATTTTACAGTGCTGTCGGCTATGGCTACACCTTC. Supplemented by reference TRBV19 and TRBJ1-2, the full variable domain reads DGGITQSPKYLFRKEGQNVTLSCEQNLNHDAMYWYRQDPGQGLRLIYYSQIVNDFQKGDIAEGYSVSREKKESFPLTVTSAQKNPTAFYLCASGFYSAVGYGYTFGSGTRLTVV.

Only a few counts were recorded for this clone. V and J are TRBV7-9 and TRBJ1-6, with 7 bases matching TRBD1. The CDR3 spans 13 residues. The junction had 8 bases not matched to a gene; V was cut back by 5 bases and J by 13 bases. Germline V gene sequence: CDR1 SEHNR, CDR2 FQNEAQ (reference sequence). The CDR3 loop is CASSGGQSIPLHF. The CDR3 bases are TGTGCCAGCAGCGGGGGACAGTCAATCCCCCTCCACTTT.

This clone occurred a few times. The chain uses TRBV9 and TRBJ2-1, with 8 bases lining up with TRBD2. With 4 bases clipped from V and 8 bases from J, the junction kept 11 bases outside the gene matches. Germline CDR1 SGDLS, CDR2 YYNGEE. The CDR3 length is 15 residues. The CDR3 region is CASSFFPRGGDEQFF. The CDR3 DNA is TGTGCCAGCAGCTTTTTCCCACGGGGGGGCGATGAGCAGTTCTTC.

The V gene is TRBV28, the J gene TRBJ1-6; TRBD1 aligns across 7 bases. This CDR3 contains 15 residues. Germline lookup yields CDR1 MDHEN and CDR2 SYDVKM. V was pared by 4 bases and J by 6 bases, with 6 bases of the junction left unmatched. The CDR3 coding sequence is TGTGCCAGCAGTTCCCGGGACAGCCTTAATTCACCCCTCCACTTT. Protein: CASSSRDSLNSPLHF.

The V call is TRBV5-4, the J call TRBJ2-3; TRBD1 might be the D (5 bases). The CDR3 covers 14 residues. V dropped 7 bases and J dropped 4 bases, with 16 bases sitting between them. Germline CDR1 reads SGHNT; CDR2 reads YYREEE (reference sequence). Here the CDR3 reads CASQSNQGSDTQYF. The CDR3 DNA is TGTGCCAGCCAATCTAATCAGGGTTCAGATACGCAGTATTTT.

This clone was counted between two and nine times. Here the CDR3 DNA reads TGTGCCAGCGGGGCGGGACCCAGCACAGATACGCAGTATTTT. This encodes CASGAGPSTDTQYF. The J gene is TRBJ2-3, the V gene TRBV6-1, with D possibly matching TRBD2 (6 bases). The CDR3 length is 14 residues. Trimming left V 8 bases short and J 0 bases short, with 12 bases between. Germline CDR1 MNHNS, CDR2 SASEGT.

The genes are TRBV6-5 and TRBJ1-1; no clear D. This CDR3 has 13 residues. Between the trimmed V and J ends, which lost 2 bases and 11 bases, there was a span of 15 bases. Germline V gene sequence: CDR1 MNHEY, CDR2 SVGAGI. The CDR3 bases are TGTGCCAGCAGTTACGCCAAGGAGGGAGGCGCTTTCTTT. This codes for CASSYAKEGGAFF.

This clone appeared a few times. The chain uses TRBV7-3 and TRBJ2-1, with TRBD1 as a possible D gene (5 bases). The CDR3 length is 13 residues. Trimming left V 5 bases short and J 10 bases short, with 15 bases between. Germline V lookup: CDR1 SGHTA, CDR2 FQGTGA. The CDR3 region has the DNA TGTGCCAGCAGCCTGCACTCGCGGACAGAGCAGTTCTTC. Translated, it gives CASSLHSRTEQFF.

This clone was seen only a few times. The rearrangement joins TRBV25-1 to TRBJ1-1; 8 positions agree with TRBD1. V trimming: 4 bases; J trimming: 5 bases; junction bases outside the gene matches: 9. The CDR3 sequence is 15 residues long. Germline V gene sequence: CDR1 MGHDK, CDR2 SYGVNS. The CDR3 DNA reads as TGTGCCAGCAGTGGGCAGGGGGCGAGTTGGACTGAAGCTTTCTTT. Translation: CASSGQGASWTEAFF.

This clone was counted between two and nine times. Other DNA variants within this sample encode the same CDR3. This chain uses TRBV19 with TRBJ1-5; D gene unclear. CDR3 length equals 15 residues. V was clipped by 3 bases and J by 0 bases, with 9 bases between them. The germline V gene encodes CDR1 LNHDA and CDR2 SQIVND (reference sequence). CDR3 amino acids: CASSMYFDSNQPQHF. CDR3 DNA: TGTGCCAGTAGTATGTACTTTGATAGCAATCAGCCCCAGCATTTT.

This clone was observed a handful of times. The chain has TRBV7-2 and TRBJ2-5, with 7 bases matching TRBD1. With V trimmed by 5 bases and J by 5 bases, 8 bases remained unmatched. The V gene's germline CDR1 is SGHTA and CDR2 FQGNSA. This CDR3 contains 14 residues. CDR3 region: CASSIDRVAETQYF. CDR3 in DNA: TGTGCCAGCAGCATTGACAGGGTTGCGGAGACCCAGTACTTC.

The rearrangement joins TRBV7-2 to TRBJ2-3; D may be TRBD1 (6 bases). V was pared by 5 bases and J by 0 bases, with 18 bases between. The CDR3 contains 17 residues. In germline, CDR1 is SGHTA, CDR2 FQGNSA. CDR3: CASSPSGAMSSTDTQYF. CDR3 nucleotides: TGTGCCAGCAGCCCGTCAGGGGCCATGTCTAGCACAGATACGCAGTATTTT.

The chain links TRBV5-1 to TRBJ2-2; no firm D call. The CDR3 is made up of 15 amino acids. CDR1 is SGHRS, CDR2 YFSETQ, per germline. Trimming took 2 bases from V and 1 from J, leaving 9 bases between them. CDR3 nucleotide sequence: TGCGCCAGCAGCTTTCTGCAGGAGAACACCGGGGAGCTGTTTTTT. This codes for CASSFLQENTGELFF. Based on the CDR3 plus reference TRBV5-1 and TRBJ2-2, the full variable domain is KAGVTQTPRYLIKTRGQQVTLSCSPISGHRSVSWYQQTPGQGLQFLFEYFSETQRNKGNFPGRFSGRQFSNSRSEMNVSTLELGDSALYLCASSFLQENTGELFFGEGSRLTVL.

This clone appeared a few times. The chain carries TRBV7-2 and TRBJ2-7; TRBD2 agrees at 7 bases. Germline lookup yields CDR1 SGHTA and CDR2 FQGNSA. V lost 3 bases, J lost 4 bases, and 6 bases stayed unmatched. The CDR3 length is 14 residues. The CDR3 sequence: CASSFSSGVYEQYF. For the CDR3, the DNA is TGTGCCAGCAGCTTTTCTAGCGGAGTTTACGAGCAGTACTTC.

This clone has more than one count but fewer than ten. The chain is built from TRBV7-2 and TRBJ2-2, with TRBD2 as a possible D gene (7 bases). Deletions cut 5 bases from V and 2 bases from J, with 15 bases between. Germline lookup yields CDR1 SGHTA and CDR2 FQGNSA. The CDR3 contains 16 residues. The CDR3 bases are TGTGCCAGCAGCCCCCAAGGGGGGGCTAACACCGGGGAGCTGTTTTTT. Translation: CASSPQGGANTGELFF. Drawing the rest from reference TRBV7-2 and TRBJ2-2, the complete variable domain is GAGVSQSPSNKVTEKGKDVELRCDPISGHTALYWYRQSLGQGLEFLIYFQGNSAPDKSGLPSDRFSAERTGGSVSTLTIQRTQQEDSAVYLCASSPQGGANTGELFFGEGSRLTVL.

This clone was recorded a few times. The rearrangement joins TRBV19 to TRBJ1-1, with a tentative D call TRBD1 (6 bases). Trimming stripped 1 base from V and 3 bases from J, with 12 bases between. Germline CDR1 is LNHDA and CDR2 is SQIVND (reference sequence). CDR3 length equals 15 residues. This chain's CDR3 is CASSIAATGYTEAFF. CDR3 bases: TGTGCCAGTAGTATAGCCGCAACAGGGTACACTGAAGCTTTCTTT.

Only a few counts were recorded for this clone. CDR3 protein: CASSPAWGGEGETQYF. The CDR3 DNA reads TGCGCCAGCAGCCCAGCATGGGGGGGGGAAGGGGAGACCCAGTACTTC. The chain has TRBV4-3 and TRBJ2-5, with 7 bases matching TRBD2. Germline CDR1 reads LGHNA; CDR2 reads YSLEER. The CDR3 has 16 residues. Unmatched junction bases numbered 13, after V lost 4 bases and J lost 5 bases.

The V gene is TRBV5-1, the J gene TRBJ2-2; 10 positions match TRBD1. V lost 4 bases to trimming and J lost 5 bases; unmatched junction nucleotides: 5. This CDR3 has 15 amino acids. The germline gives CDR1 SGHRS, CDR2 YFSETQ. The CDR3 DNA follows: TGCGCCAGCAGCCCGGGACAGGGGATGACCGGGGAGCTGTTTTTT. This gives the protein CASSPGQGMTGELFF. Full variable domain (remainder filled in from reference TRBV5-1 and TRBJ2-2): KAGVTQTPRYLIKTRGQQVTLSCSPISGHRSVSWYQQTPGQGLQFLFEYFSETQRNKGNFPGRFSGRQFSNSRSEMNVSTLELGDSALYLCASSPGQGMTGELFFGEGSRLTVL.